This T cell receptor (beta chain) comes out of a study of human T cells and chemical hapten exposure. Study overall: There were per-sample TCR yield variations, arising mainly from small pooled library volume differences. Study findings and constraints: The study found that PT1 expanded TCR counts correlated positively with patch test score.

The table lists this clonotype with many counts. Its specificity is unknown. The time point is: patch test 1, 2 weeks after DPC sensitization. Indicated treatment: therapeutic diphenylcyclopropenone sensitization with weekly scalp DPC. TCRdb analysed the RACE reads with MiXCR anew, one entry per CDR3 protein. The sample carries some 350,000 distinct CDR3 sequences, roughly 6.9% recorded once. The V and J ends lost 7 bases and 4 bases, in that order; junction bases with no gene match: 7. This CDR3 is built from 14 residues. In germline, CDR1 is MNHEY, CDR2 SVGAGI. Source: whole blood, taken in connection with sensitization to the hapten diphenylcyclopropenone (DPC). The J gene is TRBJ2-1, the V gene TRBV6-5; 7 nucleotides match TRBD2. This TCR derives from a woman under 30 with alopecia areata. Some clones in this sample may be carry-over from other donors' samples. CDR3 in amino acids: CASTSGDSYNEQFF. The CDR3 coding sequence is TGTGCCAGCACGAGCGGGGACTCGTACAATGAGCAGTTCTTC.